The source of this T cell receptor beta chain is a study of cytomegalovirus exposure and HLA in healthy donors. The CDR3 is 15 residues long. The V end was cut by 4 bases, the J end by 0 bases, with 9 bases between. CDR1 LNHDA and CDR2 SQIVND come from the germline V gene (reference sequence). The PCR used 60 Vbeta and 13 Jbeta primers. Here immunoSEQ multiplex PCR was the method, and the copy in TCRdb shows in-frame clones only, minus some. The sample has about 52,000 clones, approximately 70% seen once. The sequencing input was PBMCs. This TCR came from a woman aged 50 to 60 in good health and CMV-seronegative. The V and J genes are TRBV19 and TRBJ1-4; D unresolved. DNA of the CDR3: TGTGCCAGTAGTACTCTAACAGCAACTAATGAAAAACTGTTTTTT. Translated, it gives CASSTLTATNEKLFF.